In this sample, the clone carrying this T cell receptor beta chain turned up once. Its antigen is unidentified. The data originate from a study of Ad26.COV2.S vaccination and SARS-CoV-2 variants. Findings of the study overall: Spike-specific TCR breadth ran higher among vaccine recipients than placebo recipients. It was reported that spike-specific CD8+ and CD4+ T cell responses were substantially broad after vaccination. The analyses of TCR breadth and depth may have understated the size of total T cell responses. Placebo and vaccine recipients had non-spike TCR breadth that was similar.

Method: immunoSEQ multiplex PCR; TCRdb's copy keeps in-frame clones and lacks some. The sample has over 110,000 clones; approximately 90% are singletons. CDR3 size: 13 residues. The germline V gene encodes CDR1 MNHEY and CDR2 SVGAGI. Trimming pared 4 bases from V and 6 bases from J, leaving 10 bases between. The rearrangement joins TRBV6-5 to TRBJ1-5; D gene ambiguous. The source of this sequence is a human donor who had recovered from COVID-19. This specimen was peripheral blood, taken after recovery from COVID-19. The CDR3 reads CASSSRLVQPQHF. The DNA for the CDR3 is TGTGCCAGCAGTTCACGACTAGTTCAGCCCCAGCATTTT.